The present TCR beta chain was sequenced within a study of T cells in localized non-small cell lung cancer. Study-level results: Measurement of T cell clonality placed uninvolved adjacent lung highest, above the level in tumor. In adjacent lung appeared a median around 59 of the top 100 tumor clones. Since sequencing was restricted to only one region of the tumor, intratumor heterogeneity remains a possibility. Higher adjacent-lung clonality was associated with shorter survival.

Assay: immunoSEQ multiplex PCR; the TCRdb copy retains only in-frame clones and omits some. The table lists around 78,000 clones, 70% to 90% of them singletons. A note on this clone: Its antigen is as yet unknown.

CDR1 is SGHTA and CDR2 is FQGNSA in the germline V gene. V lost 1 base to trimming and J lost 8 bases; unmatched junction nucleotides: 8. The CDR3 is made up of 15 amino acids. Sequenced material: peripheral blood, taken before any cancer treatment. The V gene is TRBV7-2, the J gene TRBJ2-1; TRBD2 matches at 7 bases. The clonotype was recovered from a female donor over 55 with stage I lung adenocarcinoma. The CDR3 nucleotides read TGTGCCAGCAGCTTAGTTCGGGGAGGGAAGGATGAGCAGTTCTTC. It specifies CASSLVRGGKDEQFF.